This T cell receptor (beta chain) stems from a study of Ad26.COV2.S vaccination and SARS-CoV-2 variants. General observations from the study: Vaccinees and placebo recipients showed similar non-spike TCR breadth.

Treatment here: about 20 received Ad26.COV2.S at low or high dose, single or two shots; about 5 received placebo; per-sample allocation not given. Sampling was done on day 63 after the first vaccine or placebo injection. Assay used: immunoSEQ multiplex PCR; TCRdb lists only in-frame clones, some missing. The profile shows around 320,000 clones, approximately 86% of them singletons. V shed 3 bases, J shed 3 bases, and the junction held 6 bases outside the gene matches. Germline lookup yields CDR1 SGHNT and CDR2 YYREEE (reference sequence). The CDR3 spans 15 residues. Turning to this clone: The antigen remains unidentified.

This specimen consisted of peripheral blood, obtained in a trial of Ad26.COV2.S vaccine versus placebo. The chain uses TRBV5-4 and TRBJ1-1; 9 bases map to TRBD1. The TCR was taken from a person between 18 and 65 years old who received the Ad26.COV2.S COVID-19 vaccine or a placebo. In DNA form, the CDR3 reads TGTGCCAGCAGCTCCTCCCGGGACAGGGACACTGAAGCTTTCTTT. The encoded protein is CASSSSRDRDTEAFF.